Each of the 29 T cell receptor beta chains below was sequenced from the same sample in a study of blood T cell repertoires in COVID-19 (dated by TCRdb to the early 2020s). The library was generated by the immunoSEQ multiplex PCR assay. The table comes from immuneACCESS by way of TCRdb, which keeps in-frame sequences with V and J called. Part of the clones is missing from these tables; in studies checked, under half for an unresolved V gene and the rest for unknown reasons. The sample contains fewer than 85,000 clones, 87% of them found a single time. Clones ranked in the top ten supply 5% to 6% of the sample. Sequencing was performed on peripheral blood. These receptors all come from a man aged 55 to 69 with acute or convalescent COVID-19.

This clone has a single count. The rearrangement links TRBV28 to TRBJ1-5, with 7 positions matching TRBD1. J gave up 7 bases and V 6 bases, and 12 bases lay outside the gene matches. The CDR3 is 15 residues long. The germline CDR1 and CDR2 sequences are MDHEN and SYDVKM. The CDR3 DNA is TGTGCCAGCAGCTATCGGACAGGAGGCGCGCAGCCCCAGCATTTT. It specifies CASSYRTGGAQPQHF.

The V and J genes are TRBV6-9 and TRBJ1-2, with D hard to call. With 7 bases removed from V and 2 bases from J, the gap between germline ends came to 11 bases. Germline loops: CDR1 MNHGY, CDR2 SVAAGI. The CDR3 extends over 13 amino acids. CDR3 protein: CASIGRENYGYTF. The CDR3 nucleotides are TGTGCCAGCATAGGGAGGGAAAACTATGGCTACACCTTC.

This sequence joins TRBV6-2 or TRBV6-3 and TRBJ1-1; perhaps TRBD1 as D (6 bases). The V gene lost 0 bases and the J gene lost 7 bases, with 12 bases spanning the gap. CDR1 and CDR2 from the germline V gene are MNHEY and SVGEGT. The CDR3 has 14 amino acids. CDR3 residues: CASSYSKGGGEAFF. CDR3 sequence (DNA): TGTGCCAGCAGTTACTCTAAAGGGGGTGGTGAAGCTTTCTTT.

This chain uses TRBV30 with TRBJ2-5; 13 bases are shared with TRBD2. V was clipped by 2 bases and J by 5 bases; unmatched bases: 5. Germline V gene data show CDR1 as GTSNPN and CDR2 as SVGIG (reference sequence). This CDR3 is built from 15 residues. This chain's CDR3 is CAWSTSGGAWETQYF. The CDR3 nucleotides read TGTGCCTGGAGTACTAGCGGGGGGGCATGGGAGACCCAGTACTTC.

In DNA form, the CDR3 reads TGTGCCTGGAGCGCACAAACAAACTATGGCTACACCTTC. It encodes CAWSAQTNYGYTF. V is TRBV30 and J is TRBJ1-2; D is undetermined. Germline CDR1 GTSNPN, CDR2 SVGIG (reference sequence). The V end lost 3 bases, the J end lost 2 bases, and 10 bases lay between the germline ends. The CDR3 has 13 residues.

This clone occurred once. The V gene is TRBV7-2, the J gene TRBJ1-2, with D tentatively TRBD1 (6 bases). The CDR3 is 14 residues long. Germline assignment: CDR1 SGHTA and CDR2 FQGNSA. The V end lost 2 bases, the J end lost 7 bases, and 14 bases lay between the germline ends. The CDR3 coding sequence is TGTGCCAGCAGCTTAAGTCCAGGGGCCGTTGGCTACACCTTC. It codes for CASSLSPGAVGYTF.

V is TRBV6-5 and J is TRBJ1-5, with 7 bases identical to TRBD1. CDR1 is MNHEY and CDR2 is SVGAGI in the germline V gene. V shed 6 bases and J 4 bases; nucleotides not matched to a gene: 0. CDR3 size: 12 residues. CDR3 nucleotides: TGTGCCAGCAGACAGGGGAATCAGCCCCAGCATTTT. It codes for CASRQGNQPQHF.

J is TRBJ1-1 and V is TRBV7-2; weak D call: TRBD1 (6 bases). Germline V gives CDR1 SGHTA, CDR2 FQGNSA. The CDR3 totals 13 residues. The V gene lost 6 bases and the J gene lost 4 bases, with 12 bases spanning the gap. This CDR3 is CASRPTGSTEAFF. DNA of the CDR3: TGTGCCAGCAGGCCAACAGGGAGCACTGAAGCTTTCTTT.

V is TRBV11-3 and J is TRBJ1-2, with a tentative D call TRBD1 (5 bases). This CDR3 has 16 residues. Trimming pared 4 bases from V and 2 bases from J, leaving 17 bases between. Germline V gives CDR1 SGHNT, CDR2 YENEEA. CDR3 in amino acids: CASSSHREGKNYGYTF. Here the CDR3 DNA reads TGTGCCAGCAGCTCACATAGGGAGGGGAAGAACTATGGCTACACCTTC.

The V gene is TRBV7-2, the J gene TRBJ2-7; 7 bases agree with TRBD1. Germline V gives CDR1 SGHTA, CDR2 FQGNSA. V lost 4 bases and J lost 0; bases outside the gene matches: 3. The CDR3 sequence is 14 residues long. This chain's CDR3 is CASSSGQHSYEQYF. In DNA form, the CDR3 reads TGTGCCAGCAGCTCGGGACAGCACTCCTACGAGCAGTACTTC.

V usage is TRBV5-6 and J usage is TRBJ1-2; the match to TRBD1 covers 7 bases. Germline CDR1 and CDR2: SGHDT and YYEEEE. The junction had 5 bases not matched to a gene; V was cut back by 4 bases and J by 5 bases. The CDR3 contains 13 residues. In DNA form, the CDR3 reads TGTGCCAGCAGCCCCGGGACAGAATATGGCTACACCTTC. Translation gives CASSPGTEYGYTF. Full variable domain (rest looked up from reference TRBV5-6 and TRBJ1-2): DAGVTQSPTHLIKTRGQQVTLRCSPKSGHDTVSWYQQALGQGPQFIFQYYEEEERQRGNFPDRFSGHQFPNYSSELNVNALLLGDSALYLCASSPGTEYGYTFGSGTRLTVV.

In nucleotides, the CDR3 is TGTGCCAGCAGTGAAGTCAGTCCGTCCTACGAGCAGTACTTC. It translates to CASSEVSPSYEQYF. The V call is TRBV6-1, the J call TRBJ2-7; D is unclear. Trimming took off 1 base at V and 1 base at J, with 8 bases between the two ends. Germline V CDR1 and CDR2: MNHNS, SASEGT. The CDR3 sequence is 14 residues long.

The rearrangement joins TRBV9 to TRBJ1-3; 7 bases align to TRBD1. The germline CDR1 and CDR2 sequences are SGDLS and YYNGEE. CDR3 length: 16 residues. Trimming took 3 bases from V and 4 from J; bases not matched to a gene: 10. This CDR3 reads CASSDPETGKGNTIYF. The CDR3 nucleotides read TGTGCCAGCAGCGACCCCGAGACAGGGAAAGGAAACACCATATATTTT.

The V gene is TRBV3-1 (or the pseudogene TRBV3-2), the J gene TRBJ1-4; 11 positions match TRBD1. Unmatched junction bases numbered 5, after V lost 2 bases and J lost 6 bases. The germline gives CDR1 LGHDT, CDR2 YNNKEL (reference sequence). This CDR3 has 16 residues. CDR3 in DNA: TGTGCCAGCAGCCAACTTCCGGGACAGGGGGATGAAAAACTGTTTTTT. It encodes CASSQLPGQGDEKLFF.

This clone has a handful of counts. The chain uses TRBV5-6 and TRBJ2-7; 7 bases map to TRBD2. This CDR3 has 16 amino acids. V shed 3 bases, J shed 0 bases, and the junction held 9 bases outside the gene matches. CDR1 is SGHDT, CDR2 YYEEEE, per germline. CDR3 protein: CASSSIYWGGSYEQYF. The CDR3 DNA is TGTGCCAGCAGCTCTATCTACTGGGGGGGCTCCTACGAGCAGTACTTC. Full variable domain (outside the CDR3, taken from reference TRBV5-6 and TRBJ2-7): DAGVTQSPTHLIKTRGQQVTLRCSPKSGHDTVSWYQQALGQGPQFIFQYYEEEERQRGNFPDRFSGHQFPNYSSELNVNALLLGDSALYLCASSSIYWGGSYEQYFGPGTRLTVT.

CDR3 sequence (DNA): TGTGCCTGGAGTCCGACTAGCGGGGGGTTGGCCGGGGAGCTGTTTTTT. Protein: CAWSPTSGGLAGELFF. The chain links TRBV30 to TRBJ2-2; 13 bases line up with TRBD2. The CDR3 is 16 residues long. V trimming: 2 bases; J trimming: 6 bases; junction bases outside the gene matches: 6. Germline lookup yields CDR1 GTSNPN and CDR2 SVGIG (reference sequence).

This clone was detected only once. The rearrangement links TRBV7-9 to TRBJ1-5, with TRBD1 matching 7 bases. With 4 bases clipped from V and 0 bases from J, the junction kept 3 bases outside the gene matches. The CDR3 contains 15 residues. CDR1 SEHNR and CDR2 FQNEAQ come from the germline V gene (reference sequence). This CDR3 is CASSSGTDSNQPQHF. As DNA, the CDR3 is TGTGCCAGCAGCTCCGGGACAGATAGCAATCAGCCCCAGCATTTT.

The chain joins TRBV19 to TRBJ1-4; 10 nucleotides match TRBD1. Germline V gene lookup returns CDR1 LNHDA and CDR2 SQIVND (reference sequence). Trimming at V came to 11 bases and at J to 0 bases, leaving 6 bases not matched to a gene. The CDR3 spans 15 residues. The CDR3 DNA reads TGTGCCGCCTCTGGACAGGGGGCAACTAATGAAAAACTGTTTTTT. Translating gives CAASGQGATNEKLFF.

V is TRBV6-2 or TRBV6-3 and J is TRBJ2-7, with 9 bases that match TRBD2. The germline CDR1 and CDR2 sequences are MNHEY and SVGEGT. This CDR3 region has 15 residues. The junction had 8 bases not matched to a gene; V was cut back by 3 bases and J by 5 bases. CDR3 in amino acids: CASSYLRTSVDEQYF. The CDR3 DNA follows: TGTGCCAGCAGTTATTTGAGGACTAGCGTAGACGAGCAGTACTTC.

The rearrangement links TRBV5-4 to TRBJ1-1, with no clear D. Germline V CDR1 and CDR2: SGHNT, YYREEE (reference sequence). The V end was cut by 0 bases, the J end by 7 bases, with 7 bases between. The CDR3 spans 12 residues. This chain's CDR3 is CASSLALSEAFF. The CDR3, as DNA: TGTGCCAGCAGCTTGGCCCTTAGTGAAGCTTTCTTT.

The chain links TRBV19 to TRBJ1-1, with TRBD1 as a possible D gene (6 bases). Germline assignment: CDR1 LNHDA and CDR2 SQIVND (reference sequence). The CDR3 is 15 amino acids. V was pared by 4 bases and J by 6 bases, with 18 bases between. The CDR3 spells CASSTSPTGIAEAFF. The CDR3 bases are TGTGCCAGTAGTACTTCTCCTACAGGGATCGCTGAAGCTTTCTTT.

V gene TRBV5-4 combines with J gene TRBJ1-6, with 7 bases fitting TRBD1. CDR1 SGHNT and CDR2 YYREEE come from the germline V gene (reference sequence). With 4 bases clipped from V and 6 bases from J, the junction kept 7 bases outside the gene matches. The CDR3 is 15 amino acids. The CDR3 DNA sequence: TGTGCCAGCAGCAAAGGGGACAGAACTAATTCACCCCTCCACTTT. Amino acid sequence: CASSKGDRTNSPLHF.

The CDR3 bases are TGTGCCAGCAGTCACACCACCGGGGAGCTGTTTTTT. This sequence encodes CASSHTTGELFF. V and J are TRBV6-2 or TRBV6-3 and TRBJ2-2; D is unclear. The germline gives CDR1 MNHEY, CDR2 SVGEGT. The length of the CDR3 is 12 residues. Trimming cost V 5 bases and J 4 bases, with 5 bases left between them.

This chain links TRBV4-3 with TRBJ2-1, with a tentative D call TRBD1 (6 bases). V lost 4 bases and J lost 7, with 11 bases in between. The germline V gene encodes CDR1 LGHNA and CDR2 YSLEER. The CDR3 sequence is 13 residues long. The CDR3: CASSLATGNEQFF. Written as DNA, the CDR3 is TGCGCCAGCAGCCTAGCAACAGGGAATGAGCAGTTCTTC.

This rearrangement joins TRBV1 to TRBJ2-7; the D call TRBD1 from the table was never checked on the DNA. TRBV1 is a recognized pseudogene. The CDR3 has 13 residues. The CDR3 DNA is TGCACCAGCAGCCAAAGACAGGGGCCCGAGCAGTACTTC. Its translation is CTSSQRQGPEQYF.

The gene calls are TRBV19 and TRBJ1-5, with D possibly TRBD1 on 6 matching bases. CDR1 and CDR2 from the germline V gene are LNHDA and SQIVND (reference sequence). The CDR3 extends over 12 amino acids. CDR3 DNA sequence: TGTGCAGGGGGTAGTTTGGGGCAGCCCCAGCATTTT. Protein sequence: CAGGSLGQPQHF.

V usage is TRBV27 and J usage is TRBJ2-2, with D perhaps TRBD1 (6 bases). From germline, CDR1 is MNHEY and CDR2 SMNVEV (reference sequence). The V end was cut by 3 bases, the J end by 3 bases, with 8 bases between. This CDR3 is 14 amino acids long. Written as DNA, the CDR3 is TGTGCCAGCAGTTTTGGACAGTACACCGGGGAGCTGTTTTTT. As protein: CASSFGQYTGELFF.

This chain connects TRBV27 to TRBJ2-2, with 7 bases identical to TRBD2. With V trimmed by 8 bases and J by 8 bases, 8 bases remained unmatched. The CDR3 consists of 13 residues. Germline CDR1 reads MNHEY; CDR2 reads SMNVEV (reference sequence). For the CDR3, the DNA is TGTGCCAGCTCCTGGCGGGGGAAAGGGGAGCTGTTTTTT. This encodes CASSWRGKGELFF.

The rearrangement links TRBV7-8 to TRBJ2-3; 7 bases agree with TRBD2. V was clipped by 5 bases and J by 6 bases; unmatched bases: 5. CDR1 is SGHVS and CDR2 is FQNEAQ in the germline V gene. CDR3 length: 13 amino acids. CDR3 region: CASSRREQDTQYF. CDR3 DNA sequence: TGTGCCAGCAGCCGGCGGGAGCAGGATACGCAGTATTTT.